A single sample gave rise to the 30 T cell receptor beta chains below, sequenced in a study of CD8+CD57+ T cells in acquired aplastic anemia. The template used for profiling TCR beta VDJ and CDR3 was genomic DNA. TCRdb re-called the reads with MiXCR, one entry per CDR3 protein. The data contain more than 150,000 distinct CDR3 sequences, 48% of them singletons. The authors sequenced patients whose flow cytometry had shown CD8+CD57+ cell expansion. The sample comprised sorted CD4+, CD8+, or CD8+CD57+ T cells (not recorded which) from PBMCs. These receptors were obtained from a human donor with aplastic anemia.

This clonotype was found many times. The gene calls are TRBV20-1 and TRBJ2-1, with 10 bases matching TRBD2. V shed 3 bases, J shed 9 bases, and the junction held 11 bases outside the gene matches. Germline lookup yields CDR1 DFQATT and CDR2 SNEGSKA (reference sequence). This CDR3 region has 15 residues. The CDR3 reads CSARVSSGGAREQFF. Here the CDR3 DNA reads TGCAGTGCTAGGGTTTCAAGCGGGGGGGCCCGTGAGCAGTTCTTC.

The chain carries TRBV6-5 and TRBJ1-2, with 11 bases matching TRBD1. Trimming took 0 bases from V and 4 from J; bases not matched to a gene: 4. The germline V gene has CDR1 MNHEY and CDR2 SVGAGI. The CDR3 runs 16 residues. DNA for the CDR3: TGTGCCAGCAGTTACTCGAGGACAGGGGGCGGCTATGGCTACACCTTC. It specifies CASSYSRTGGGYGYTF.

A word on this clonotype: Being one base from a much bigger clone, this may be a read error. CDR3 in amino acids: CASSLGVAGYNEQYF. The CDR3 region has the DNA TGCGCCAGCTCCCTGGGGGTAGCGGGGTACAATGAGCAGTACTTC. This sequence joins TRBV5-1 and TRBJ2-7; 8 nucleotides line up with TRBD2. J gave up 7 bases and V 7 bases, and 16 bases lay outside the gene matches. The CDR3 extends over 15 amino acids. The germline V gene has CDR1 SGHRS and CDR2 YFSETQ.

V usage is TRBV24-1 and J usage is TRBJ1-2; D gene ambiguous. Trimming pared 3 bases from V and 2 bases from J, leaving 9 bases between. Germline V CDR1 and CDR2: KGHDR, SFDVKD. This CDR3 has 14 amino acids. The CDR3 protein is CATSDSWQNYGYTF. The CDR3 DNA is TGTGCCACCAGTGATAGTTGGCAGAACTATGGCTACACCTTC.

In its sample, this clonotype was seen a few times. The rearrangement links TRBV27 to TRBJ1-5; D ambiguous. The CDR3 has 17 amino acids. Trimming took 0 bases from V and 2 from J, leaving 14 bases between them. Germline V lookup: CDR1 MNHEY, CDR2 SMNVEV (reference sequence). CDR3 in amino acids: CASSLSSLSSGNQPQHF. DNA for the CDR3: TGTGCCAGCAGTTTATCATCGCTGAGTTCTGGCAATCAGCCCCAGCATTTT.

This clonotype was counted ten times or more. This chain links TRBV9 with TRBJ2-3; TRBD1 agrees at 7 bases. With 3 bases clipped from V and 5 bases from J, the junction kept 9 bases outside the gene matches. CDR3 length equals 15 residues. CDR1 and CDR2 (germline): SGDLS, YYNGEE. CDR3 in amino acids: CASSDLDRAEDTQYF. CDR3 DNA: TGTGCCAGCAGCGACCTCGACAGGGCGGAAGATACGCAGTATTTT.

In this sample, this clonotype turned up a few times. This chain connects TRBV24-1 to TRBJ2-1; possibly TRBD1 for D (6 bases). The V end was cut by 6 bases, the J end by 5 bases, with 10 bases between. Germline V gene sequence: CDR1 KGHDR, CDR2 SFDVKD. The CDR3 covers 13 residues. The CDR3 bases are TGTGCCACCAGTCGGGACACTGACAATGAGCAGTTCTTC. Its protein is CATSRDTDNEQFF.

Only a few counts were recorded for this clonotype. The chain links TRBV19 to TRBJ2-7; TRBD1 might be the D (6 bases). Germline V gene lookup returns CDR1 LNHDA and CDR2 SQIVND (reference sequence). This CDR3 spans 14 amino acids. With 6 bases removed from V and 4 bases from J, the gap between germline ends came to 16 bases. The CDR3 region is CASRDSGGRYEQYF. CDR3 sequence (DNA): TGTGCCAGTAGGGACAGTGGTGGTAGGTACGAGCAGTACTTC.

A word on this clonotype: A much larger clone differs by one base, so this may be a read error. This rearrangement joins TRBV2 to TRBJ2-1; 9 nucleotides align to TRBD2. Germline loops: CDR1 SNHLY, CDR2 FYNNEI. The ends lost 9 bases at V and 3 bases at J; junction bases unmatched: 9. This CDR3 has 15 amino acids. The CDR3 coding sequence is TGTGCCAGACAAAAACTAGCGGGCCACTACAATGAGCAGTTCTTC. It codes for CARQKLAGHYNEQFF.

This clonotype has a count of ten or more. The V gene is TRBV20-1, the J gene TRBJ1-3; D is perhaps TRBD1 (5 bases). Germline lookup yields CDR1 DFQATT and CDR2 SNEGSKA (reference sequence). This CDR3 has 16 residues. V was shortened by 1 base and J by 0 bases, with 13 bases between the two germline ends. The CDR3 spells CSARARQRLSGNTIYF. DNA for the CDR3: TGCAGTGCTAGAGCCCGACAGAGACTCTCTGGAAACACCATATATTTT.

The rearrangement joins TRBV7-8 to TRBJ1-2, with 9 bases lining up with TRBD1. Germline V gene data show CDR1 as SGHVS and CDR2 as FQNEAQ. Losses at the gene ends were 5 bases for V and 5 bases for J; bases not matched to a gene: 3. The CDR3 runs to 13 residues. The CDR3 DNA follows: TGTGCCAGCAGCCCACAGGGGGCGTATGGCTACACCTTC. This codes for CASSPQGAYGYTF.

J is TRBJ1-6 and V is TRBV4-1; possible D gene TRBD1, 6 bases. The CDR3 consists of 16 residues. Trimming shortened V by 0 bases and J by 8 bases, and 14 bases separated the two germline ends. The V gene's germline CDR1 is MGHRA and CDR2 YSYEKL. The CDR3 protein is CASSQDVTGNHSPLHF. The CDR3 region has the DNA TGCGCCAGCAGCCAAGATGTAACAGGGAATCATTCACCCCTCCACTTT.

This clonotype was detected only a few times. The chain employs TRBV20-1 and TRBJ2-2, with TRBD2 as a possible D gene (7 bases). The germline V gene has CDR1 DFQATT and CDR2 SNEGSKA (reference sequence). The ends were cut back, 7 bases at V and 8 bases at J, with 23 bases in the middle. This CDR3 is 15 amino acids long. The CDR3 here is CSVIGGRRMGGELFF. The CDR3 DNA reads as TGCAGTGTTATCGGGGGGCGACGAATGGGAGGGGAGCTGTTTTTT.

This clonotype was recorded many times. The chain recombines TRBV7-9 with TRBJ1-5, with D possibly matching TRBD1 (5 bases). The CDR3 is 13 residues long. The germline V and J ends were trimmed by 7 bases and 5 bases, with 12 bases remaining between them. Looked up from germline, CDR1 is SEHNR and CDR2 is FQNEAQ (reference sequence). CDR3 coding DNA: TGTGCCAGCACCAACGGGGGTGATCAGCCCCAGCATTTT. Translation gives CASTNGGDQPQHF.

This clonotype was seen only once. The V and J genes are TRBV20-1 and TRBJ2-7, with 8 bases fitting TRBD1. From germline, CDR1 is DFQATT and CDR2 SNEGSKA (reference sequence). The V and J ends lost 6 bases and 6 bases, in that order; junction bases with no gene match: 7. CDR3 length: 12 residues. The CDR3 is CSAQDRAGEQYF. The CDR3 nucleotides are TGCAGTGCCCAGGACAGGGCGGGCGAGCAGTACTTC.

At least ten counts were recorded for this clonotype. The rearrangement joins TRBV20-1 to TRBJ1-5, with D perhaps TRBD1 (5 bases). The CDR3 totals 14 residues. V was trimmed by 6 bases and J by 2 bases, leaving 14 bases between them. CDR1 DFQATT and CDR2 SNEGSKA come from the germline V gene (reference sequence). CDR3 protein: CSAPGTLGNQPQHF. The DNA of the CDR3 is TGCAGTGCCCCGGGGACCCTCGGCAATCAGCCCCAGCATTTT.

This clonotype was seen repeatedly, ten times or more. The J gene is TRBJ2-7, the V gene TRBV19; no clear D. The V gene's germline CDR1 is LNHDA and CDR2 SQIVND (reference sequence). This CDR3 region has 14 residues. V lost 6 bases, J lost 3 bases, and 15 bases lay in between. The CDR3 reads CASRGPAGLYEQYF. The CDR3 bases are TGTGCCAGTAGGGGCCCGGCAGGCCTCTACGAGCAGTACTTC.

For this clonotype: Germline is not matched at one junction end, which may reflect a read error. The J gene is TRBJ1-6, the V gene TRBV2; the D gene is possibly TRBD1 (5 bases). The CDR3 runs to 16 residues. CDR1 is SNHLY and CDR2 is FYNNEI in the germline V gene. In DNA form, the CDR3 reads TGTGCCACCAGTGCCGGGAGGGGCGGGGATAATTCACCCCTCCACTTT. This encodes CATSAGRGGDNSPLHF.

This sequence joins TRBV29-1 and TRBJ2-7, with 8 bases fitting TRBD2. After removal of 6 bases from V and 0 bases from J, the junction contained 10 bases not matched to a gene. Germline CDR1 is SQVTM and CDR2 is ANQGSEA. The CDR3 runs 15 residues. The CDR3 sequence: CSVDPGLGGSYEQYF. CDR3 bases: TGCAGCGTCGACCCGGGACTAGGGGGCTCCTACGAGCAGTACTTC.

The chain employs TRBV19 and TRBJ2-1; D uncertain. Germline assignment: CDR1 LNHDA and CDR2 SQIVND (reference sequence). The V end was cut by 6 bases, the J end by 0 bases, with 9 bases between. There are 14 residues in the CDR3. Written as DNA, the CDR3 is TGTGCCAGTAGGAACCCGAGCTCCTACAATGAGCAGTTCTTC. The encoded protein is CASRNPSSYNEQFF.

In regard to this clonotype: A clone one base away is much larger, so this may be a read error. The rearrangement links TRBV13 to TRBJ2-1, with a tentative D call TRBD1 (6 bases). This CDR3 is built from 17 residues. Per germline, CDR1 PRHDT and CDR2 FYEKMQ (reference sequence). The CDR3 spells CARSSSGDPSSYNEQFF. The CDR3 DNA reads as TGTGCCCGCAGCTCCTCAGGGGACCCAAGCTCCTACAATGAGCAGTTCTTC.

This chain connects TRBV20-1 to TRBJ2-3, with 8 bases aligning to TRBD2. Unmatched junction bases numbered 8, after V lost 2 bases and J lost 4 bases. Germline lookup yields CDR1 DFQATT and CDR2 SNEGSKA (reference sequence). The CDR3 loop spans 15 amino acids. CDR3 amino acids: CSARPSGRAADTQYF. CDR3 sequence (DNA): TGCAGTGCTAGACCCAGCGGGAGAGCTGCAGATACGCAGTATTTT.

The sample holds many counts of this clonotype. Here the CDR3 DNA reads TGCAGTGCTCTCTCAAGCGGGACCCAGGGAAACACCATATATTTT. Residues: CSALSSGTQGNTIYF. The V call is TRBV20-1, the J call TRBJ1-3; D perhaps matches TRBD1 (5 bases). The V gene lost 5 bases and the J gene lost 4 bases, with 18 bases spanning the gap. The CDR3 totals 15 residues. Germline values: CDR1 DFQATT, CDR2 SNEGSKA (reference sequence).

The table lists this clonotype with a few counts. The chain carries TRBV3-1 and TRBJ1-2, with D unclear. V was cut by 5 bases and J by 4 bases, with 17 bases left in between. This CDR3 comprises 15 residues. The germline V gene has CDR1 LGHDT and CDR2 YNNKEL (reference sequence). CDR3 in DNA: TGTGCCAGCAGCTACGAACCTGGCGGCTCCTATGGCTACACCTTC. As protein: CASSYEPGGSYGYTF. The full variable domain, with the rest looked up from reference TRBV3-1 and TRBJ1-2, is DTAVSQTPKYLVTQMGNDKSIKCEQNLGHDTMYWYKQDSKKFLKIMFSYNNKELIINETVPNRFSPKSPDKAHLNLHINSLELGDSAVYFCASSYEPGGSYGYTFGSGTRLTVV.

A note on this clonotype: A much larger clone sits a single nucleotide away, making a read error possible. The chain is built from TRBV7-9 and TRBJ1-2, with D hard to call. The CDR3 has 13 amino acids. Germline V CDR1 and CDR2: SEHNR, FQNEAQ (reference sequence). The CDR3 loop is CASSFEPNYGYIF. CDR3 sequence (DNA): TGTGCCAGCAGCTTTGAGCCTAACTATGGCTACATCTTC.

Note on this clonotype: A read error may explain this, as a much larger clone is one base away. Since no conserved phenylalanine or tryptophan closes the CDR3, a read error is the likely cause. The chain couples TRBV4-1 to TRBJ2-5; 16 positions agree with TRBD2. In germline, CDR1 is MGHRA, CDR2 YSYEKL. This CDR3 has 18 amino acids. V dropped 0 bases and J dropped 2; count of bases not matched to a gene: 3. The chain's CDR3 is CASSQDRGLAGGQETQYL. As DNA, the CDR3 is TGCGCCAGCAGCCAAGATAGGGGACTAGCGGGGGGGCAAGAGACCCAGTACCTC.

This clonotype was observed at least ten times. The chain recombines TRBV10-3 with TRBJ1-2, with 9 positions matching TRBD1. The V segment lost 7 bases and the J segment 0 bases; nucleotides outside the gene matches: 6. Germline CDR1 and CDR2: ENHRY and SYGVKD. There are 15 residues in the CDR3. This CDR3 reads CAIKGGQGSNYGYTF. The CDR3 bases are TGTGCCATCAAAGGGGGACAGGGATCTAACTATGGCTACACCTTC.

V and J are TRBV5-4 and TRBJ1-4, with TRBD1 matching 12 bases. The CDR3 is 14 residues long. Trimming at V came to 7 bases and at J to 8 bases, leaving 6 bases not matched to a gene. Germline CDR1 reads SGHNT; CDR2 reads YYREEE (reference sequence). In DNA, the CDR3 is TGTGCCAGCTCGATAGGGACAGGGGGCGAAAAACTGTTTTTT. This sequence encodes CASSIGTGGEKLFF.

For this clonotype: A much larger clonotype is one base distant, so this may be a read error. The J gene is TRBJ1-4, the V gene TRBV5-4; TRBD1 is a possible D gene (5 bases). The V gene's germline CDR1 is SGHNT and CDR2 YYREEE (reference sequence). CDR3 length equals 14 residues. The CDR3 bases are TGTGCCAGCAGCTGGCCAGGGATAAATGAAAGACTGTTTTTT. It specifies CASSWPGINERLFF.

This sequence joins TRBV4-1 and TRBJ2-1; perhaps D is TRBD1 or TRBD2 (6 bases each). Trimming shortened V by 4 bases and J by 5 bases, and 24 bases separated the two germline ends. The V gene's germline CDR1 is MGHRA and CDR2 YSYEKL. The CDR3 spans 18 residues. The CDR3 reads CASSREGVRGRGDNEQFF. As DNA, the CDR3 is TGCGCCAGCAGCCGAGAGGGAGTCCGGGGGCGCGGGGACAATGAGCAGTTCTTC.